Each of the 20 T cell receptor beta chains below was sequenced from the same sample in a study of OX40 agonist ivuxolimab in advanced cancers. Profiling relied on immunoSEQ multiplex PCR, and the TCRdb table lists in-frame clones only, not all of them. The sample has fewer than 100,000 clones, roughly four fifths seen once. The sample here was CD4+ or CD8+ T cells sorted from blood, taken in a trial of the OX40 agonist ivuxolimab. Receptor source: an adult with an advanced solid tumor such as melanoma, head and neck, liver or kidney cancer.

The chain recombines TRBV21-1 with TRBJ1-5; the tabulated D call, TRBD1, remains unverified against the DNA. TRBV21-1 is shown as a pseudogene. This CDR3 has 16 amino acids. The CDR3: CASTLDRSYSNQPQHF. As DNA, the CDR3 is TGTGCCAGCACCCTAGACAGATCCTATAGCAATCAGCCCCAGCATTTT.

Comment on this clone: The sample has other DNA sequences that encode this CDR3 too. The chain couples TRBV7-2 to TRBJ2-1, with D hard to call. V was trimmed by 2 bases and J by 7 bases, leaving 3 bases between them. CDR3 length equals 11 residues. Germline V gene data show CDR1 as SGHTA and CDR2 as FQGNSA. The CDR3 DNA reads TGTGCCAGCAGCTTACTAAATGAGCAGTTCTTC. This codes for CASSLLNEQFF.

The CDR3 sequence: CASSGQGGGETQYF. For the CDR3, the DNA is TGCGCCAGCAGCGGCCAAGGGGGCGGAGAGACCCAGTACTTC. The chain links TRBV5-1 to TRBJ2-5; 7 positions agree with TRBD1. This CDR3 has 14 residues. Germline CDR1 reads SGHRS; CDR2 reads YFSETQ. The V and J ends lost 4 bases and 4 bases, in that order; junction bases with no gene match: 7.

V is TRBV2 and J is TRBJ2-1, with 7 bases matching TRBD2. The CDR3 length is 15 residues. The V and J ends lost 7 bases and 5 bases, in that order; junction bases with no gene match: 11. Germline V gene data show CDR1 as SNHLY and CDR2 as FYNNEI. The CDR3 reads CASKGQRLADNEQFF. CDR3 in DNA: TGTGCCAGCAAGGGGCAACGACTAGCAGACAATGAGCAGTTCTTC.

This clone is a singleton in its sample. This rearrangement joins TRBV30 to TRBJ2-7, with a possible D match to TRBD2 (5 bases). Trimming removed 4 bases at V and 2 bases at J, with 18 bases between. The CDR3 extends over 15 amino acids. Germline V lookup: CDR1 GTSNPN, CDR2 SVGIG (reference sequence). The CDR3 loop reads CAWTGLPWATYEQYV. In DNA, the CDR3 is TGTGCCTGGACCGGACTCCCATGGGCAACCTACGAGCAGTACGTC.

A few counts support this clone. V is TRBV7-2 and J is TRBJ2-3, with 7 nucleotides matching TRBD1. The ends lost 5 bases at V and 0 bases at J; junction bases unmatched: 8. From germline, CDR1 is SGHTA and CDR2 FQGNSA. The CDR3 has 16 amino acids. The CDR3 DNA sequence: TGTGCCAGCAGCACCTCTCGGACAGGTAGCACAGATACGCAGTATTTT. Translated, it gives CASSTSRTGSTDTQYF.

This CDR3 reads CASSSNPARYEQYF. Written as DNA, the CDR3 is TGTGCCAGCAGCTCCAATCCAGCGCGCTACGAGCAGTACTTC. This rearrangement joins TRBV11-2 to TRBJ2-7; no definite D call. The CDR3 is 14 residues long. Germline V gene lookup returns CDR1 SGHAT and CDR2 FQNNGV. Trimming stripped 4 bases from V and 3 bases from J, with 13 bases between. The full variable domain, completed using reference TRBV11-2 and TRBJ2-7, is EAGVAQSPRYKIIEKRQSVAFWCNPISGHATLYWYQQILGQGPKLLIQFQNNGVVDDSQLPKDRFSAERLKGVDSTLKIQPAKLEDSAVYLCASSSNPARYEQYFGPGTRLTVT.

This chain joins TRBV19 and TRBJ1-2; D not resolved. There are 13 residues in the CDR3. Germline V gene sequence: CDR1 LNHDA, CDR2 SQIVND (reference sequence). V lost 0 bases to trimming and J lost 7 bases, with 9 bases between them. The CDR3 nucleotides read TGTGCCAGTAGTATAGATTATCGAGGTGGCTACACCTTC. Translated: CASSIDYRGGYTF.

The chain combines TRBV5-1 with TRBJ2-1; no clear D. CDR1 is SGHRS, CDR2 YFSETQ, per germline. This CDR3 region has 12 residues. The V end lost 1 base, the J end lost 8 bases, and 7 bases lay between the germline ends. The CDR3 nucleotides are TGCGCCAGCAGCTTGCGGGCATATGAGCAGTTCTTC. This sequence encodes CASSLRAYEQFF.

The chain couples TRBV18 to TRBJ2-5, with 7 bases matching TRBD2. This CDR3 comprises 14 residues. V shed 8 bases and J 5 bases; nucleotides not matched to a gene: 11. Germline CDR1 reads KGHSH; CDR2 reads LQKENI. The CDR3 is CASQGGSTRETQYF. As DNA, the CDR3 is TGTGCCAGCCAGGGCGGGAGCACTCGGGAGACCCAGTACTTC.

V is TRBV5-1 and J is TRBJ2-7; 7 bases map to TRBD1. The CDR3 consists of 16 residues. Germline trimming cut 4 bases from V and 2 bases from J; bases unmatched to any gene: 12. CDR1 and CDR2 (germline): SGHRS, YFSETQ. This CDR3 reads CASSTRPGTAAYEQYF. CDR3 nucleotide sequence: TGCGCCAGCAGCACACGACCCGGGACAGCCGCCTACGAGCAGTACTTC.

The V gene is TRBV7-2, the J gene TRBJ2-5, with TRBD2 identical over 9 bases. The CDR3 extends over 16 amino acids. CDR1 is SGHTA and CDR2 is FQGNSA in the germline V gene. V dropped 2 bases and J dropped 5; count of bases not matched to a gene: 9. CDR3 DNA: TGTGCCAGCAGCTTAAGGCCTAGCGGGATTGGGGAGACCCAGTACTTC. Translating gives CASSLRPSGIGETQYF. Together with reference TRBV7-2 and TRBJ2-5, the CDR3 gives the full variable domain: GAGVSQSPSNKVTEKGKDVELRCDPISGHTALYWYRQSLGQGLEFLIYFQGNSAPDKSGLPSDRFSAERTGGSVSTLTIQRTQQEDSAVYLCASSLRPSGIGETQYFGPGTRLLVL.

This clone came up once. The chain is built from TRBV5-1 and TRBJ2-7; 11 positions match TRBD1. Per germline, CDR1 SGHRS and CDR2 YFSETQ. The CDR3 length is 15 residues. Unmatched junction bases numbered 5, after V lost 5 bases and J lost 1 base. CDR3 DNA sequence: TGCGCCAGCAGACTGGACAGGGGGCAGTCCTACGAGCAGTACGTC. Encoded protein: CASRLDRGQSYEQYV.

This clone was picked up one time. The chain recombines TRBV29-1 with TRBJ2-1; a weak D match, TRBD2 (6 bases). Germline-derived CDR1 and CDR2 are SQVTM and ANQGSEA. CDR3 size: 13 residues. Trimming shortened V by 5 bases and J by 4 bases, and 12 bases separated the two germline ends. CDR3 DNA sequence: TGCAGCGTTTCCCGGGACTTATACAATGAGCAGTTCTTC. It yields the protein CSVSRDLYNEQFF.

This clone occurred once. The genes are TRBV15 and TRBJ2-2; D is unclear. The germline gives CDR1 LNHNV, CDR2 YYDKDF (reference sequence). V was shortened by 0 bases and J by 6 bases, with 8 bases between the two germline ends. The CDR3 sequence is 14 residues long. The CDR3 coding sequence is TGTGCCACCAGCAGAGAGGTTCAGGCCGGGGAGCTGTTTTTT. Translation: CATSREVQAGELFF.

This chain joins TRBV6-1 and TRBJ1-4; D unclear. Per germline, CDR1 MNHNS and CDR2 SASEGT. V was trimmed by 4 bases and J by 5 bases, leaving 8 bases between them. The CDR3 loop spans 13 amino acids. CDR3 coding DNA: TGTGCCAGCAGTGTGAGCTTCAATGAAAAACTGTTTTTT. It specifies CASSVSFNEKLFF.

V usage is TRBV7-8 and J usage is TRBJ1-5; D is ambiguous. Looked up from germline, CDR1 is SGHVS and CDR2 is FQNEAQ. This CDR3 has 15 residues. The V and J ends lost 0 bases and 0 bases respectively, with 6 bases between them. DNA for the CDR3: TGTGCCAGCAGCTTAGCACACTCTAGCAATCAGCCCCAGCATTTT. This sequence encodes CASSLAHSSNQPQHF. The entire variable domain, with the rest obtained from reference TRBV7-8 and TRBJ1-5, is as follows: GAGVSQSPRYKVAKRGQDVALRCDPISGHVSLFWYQQALGQGPEFLTYFQNEAQLDKSGLPSDRFFAERPEGSVSTLKIQRTQQEDSAVYLCASSLAHSSNQPQHFGDGTRLSIL.

CDR3 coding DNA: TGTGCCAGCAGCCCCACGATCTTCAGGGGCACTGAAGCTTTCTTT. Translation gives CASSPTIFRGTEAFF. The chain couples TRBV5-8 to TRBJ1-1; a weak D match, TRBD1 (6 bases). The V end was cut by 4 bases, the J end by 4 bases, with 17 bases between. Germline CDR1 reads SGHTS; CDR2 reads YDEGEE. The CDR3 has 15 amino acids.

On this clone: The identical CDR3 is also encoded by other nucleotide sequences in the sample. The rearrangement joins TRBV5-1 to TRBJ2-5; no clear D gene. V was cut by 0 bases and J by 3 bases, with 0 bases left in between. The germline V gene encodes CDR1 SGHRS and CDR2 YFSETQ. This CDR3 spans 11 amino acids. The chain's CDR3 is CASSLEETQYF. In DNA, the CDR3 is TGCGCCAGCAGCTTGGAAGAGACCCAGTACTTC.

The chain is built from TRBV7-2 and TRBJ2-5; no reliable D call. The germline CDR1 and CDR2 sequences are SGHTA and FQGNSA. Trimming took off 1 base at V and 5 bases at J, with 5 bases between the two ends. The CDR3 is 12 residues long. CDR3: CASSLGFETQYF. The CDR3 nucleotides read TGTGCCAGCAGCTTAGGGTTCGAGACCCAGTACTTC.